This TCR beta chain emerged from a study of blood T cells in healthy people across ages. This clonotype showed up just a few times. Its specificity is not known. It was with a sample-barcoded 5' primer and a J-beta primer mix that a second PCR of about 7 to 12 cycles was run. Every molecule of cDNA carried a tag from a template-switch adaptor with 12 random nucleotides. TCRdb reprocessed the 5' RACE reads via MiXCR and lists one record per CDR3 protein. The repertoire holds around 1,800,000 distinct CDR3 sequences, roughly 43% seen once, with 23% in the top ten. Overall study findings and caveats: Among long-lived donors, naive CD4+ cells were more numerous and diversity higher than in aged donors. Considered underestimates were the diversity estimates obtained from one million T cells. Unknown donor CMV status possibly confounded expanded clonotype changes.

V was clipped by 5 bases and J by 5 bases, with 20 bases between them. The CDR3 consists of 16 residues. The germline CDR1 and CDR2 sequences are MNHNY and SVGAGI (reference sequence). Source material: blood. This TCR derives from a human donor in good health. J is TRBJ2-3 and V is TRBV6-6; TRBD2 might be the D (7 bases). The CDR3 here is CASSPVGGRGRDTQYF. In DNA form, the CDR3 reads TGTGCCAGCAGTCCCGTGGGGGGGCGGGGAAGAGATACGCAGTATTTT.